Listed below are T cell receptor beta chains from one sample, sequenced in a study of blood T cell repertoires in COVID-19. The table came from immunoSEQ multiplex PCR; TCRdb's copy has only in-frame clones and leaves some out. The sample carries roughly 76,000 clones, approximately 90% recorded once. Sequencing was performed on peripheral blood. The receptors come from a man in his sixties or seventies with active or convalescent COVID-19. The CDR3 runs from the conserved cysteine through the conserved F or W. A D gene is named only where the DNA matches it firmly. Size is stated for part of the rows, as once, few or many counts, or as a class when the clone is expanded.

v_call: TRBV28; clone_size: -; d_call: TRBD1; j_call: TRBJ2-1; cdr3_aa: CASTDRVVGNEQFF; cdr3_nt: TGTGCCAGCACGGACAGGGTGGTGGGCAATGAGCAGTTCTTC
v_call: TRBV28; clone_size: -; d_call: -; j_call: TRBJ1-2; cdr3_aa: CASSPGSYGYTF; cdr3_nt: TGTGCCAGCAGCCCGGGGTCTTATGGCTACACCTTC
v_call: TRBV11-2; clone_size: -; d_call: TRBD1; j_call: TRBJ2-1; cdr3_aa: CASSIGQGALEQFF; cdr3_nt: TGTGCCAGCAGTATTGGACAGGGGGCGCTGGAGCAGTTCTTC
v_call: TRBV28; clone_size: -; d_call: TRBD2; j_call: TRBJ2-1; cdr3_aa: CASSQGLATYRGYNEQFF; cdr3_nt: TGTGCCAGCAGCCAGGGACTAGCGACTTATCGGGGATACAATGAGCAGTTCTTC
v_call: TRBV6-2/TRBV6-3; clone_size: -; d_call: -; j_call: TRBJ2-2; cdr3_aa: CASSYWGSGELFF; cdr3_nt: TGTGCCAGCAGTTACTGGGGCTCCGGGGAGCTGTTTTTT
v_call: TRBV7-2; clone_size: few; d_call: -; j_call: TRBJ2-6; cdr3_aa: CASSSGGANVLTF; cdr3_nt: TGTGCCAGCAGCTCGGGGGGGGCCAACGTCCTGACTTTC
v_call: TRBV27; clone_size: -; d_call: TRBD1; j_call: TRBJ1-1; cdr3_aa: CASSPQTGYTEAFF; cdr3_nt: TGTGCCAGCAGTCCTCAGACAGGGTACACTGAAGCTTTCTTT
v_call: TRBV5-4; clone_size: -; d_call: TRBD2; j_call: TRBJ2-7; cdr3_aa: CASSLDSGSLEQYF; cdr3_nt: TGTGCCAGCAGCTTGGACAGCGGGAGCCTCGAGCAGTACTTC
v_call: TRBV28; clone_size: -; d_call: -; j_call: TRBJ1-5; cdr3_aa: CASSFGGMSSNQPQHF; cdr3_nt: TGTGCCAGCAGTTTCGGGGGAATGAGCAGCAATCAGCCCCAGCATTTT
v_call: TRBV18; clone_size: -; d_call: TRBD1; j_call: TRBJ2-7; cdr3_aa: CASSPVTGTAYEQYF; cdr3_nt: TGTGCCAGCTCACCGGTGACCGGGACAGCCTACGAGCAGTACTTC
v_call: TRBV9; clone_size: -; d_call: TRBD2; j_call: TRBJ2-5; cdr3_aa: CASSVASSGQETQYF; cdr3_nt: TGTGCCAGCAGCGTAGCTTCTAGCGGACAAGAGACCCAGTACTTC
v_call: TRBV6-2/TRBV6-3; clone_size: once; d_call: TRBD1; j_call: TRBJ2-3; cdr3_aa: CASSYLGQTTDTQYF; cdr3_nt: TGTGCCAGCAGTTACTTGGGACAGACCACAGATACGCAGTATTTT
v_call: TRBV4-1; clone_size: -; d_call: TRBD2; j_call: TRBJ2-7; cdr3_aa: CASSQDTSGLYEQYF; cdr3_nt: TGCGCCAGCAGCCAAGATACTAGCGGGCTCTACGAGCAGTACTTC
v_call: TRBV28; clone_size: -; d_call: -; j_call: TRBJ1-1; cdr3_aa: CASSFPGGMNTEAFF; cdr3_nt: TGTGCCAGCAGTTTTCCCGGGGGAATGAACACTGAAGCTTTCTTT
v_call: TRBV5-6; clone_size: -; d_call: TRBD1; j_call: TRBJ1-5; cdr3_aa: CASSLMTGGNNQPQHF; cdr3_nt: TGTGCCAGCAGCTTGATGACAGGGGGGAACAATCAGCCCCAGCATTTT
v_call: TRBV5-6; clone_size: -; d_call: TRBD1; j_call: TRBJ1-2; cdr3_aa: CASSNDRVHGYTF; cdr3_nt: TGTGCCAGCAGCAATGACAGGGTCCATGGCTACACCTTC
v_call: TRBV12-3/TRBV12-4; clone_size: -; d_call: -; j_call: TRBJ1-5; cdr3_aa: CASSRGPIQPQHF; cdr3_nt: TGTGCCAGCAGTCGTGGGCCGATTCAGCCCCAGCATTTT
v_call: TRBV7-6; clone_size: once; d_call: TRBD2; j_call: TRBJ2-1; cdr3_aa: CASSWGGLAGDSEQFF; cdr3_nt: TGTGCCAGCAGCTGGGGCGGACTAGCGGGAGATAGTGAGCAGTTCTTC
v_call: TRBV12-5; clone_size: -; d_call: -; j_call: TRBJ2-1; cdr3_aa: CASGLVLPGHPYNEQFF; cdr3_nt: TGTGCTAGTGGTTTGGTACTTCCGGGACACCCCTACAATGAGCAGTTCTTC
v_call: TRBV18; clone_size: -; d_call: TRBD1; j_call: TRBJ1-5; cdr3_aa: CASSPRGDRGGQPQHF; cdr3_nt: TGTGCCAGCTCACCCCGTGGGGACAGGGGTGGTCAGCCCCAGCATTTT
v_call: TRBV7-3; clone_size: -; d_call: TRBD2; j_call: TRBJ2-3; cdr3_aa: CASSLSGSGTDTQYF; cdr3_nt: TGTGCCAGCAGCTTGAGCGGGAGTGGTACAGATACGCAGTATTTT
v_call: TRBV3-1/TRBV3-2; clone_size: -; d_call: TRBD1; j_call: TRBJ1-2; cdr3_aa: CASSQTTGGGYGYTF; cdr3_nt: TGTGCCAGCAGCCAAACGACAGGGGGTGGTTATGGCTACACCTTC
v_call: TRBV10-3; clone_size: -; d_call: -; j_call: TRBJ2-6; cdr3_aa: CATNEERNSGANVLTF; cdr3_nt: TGTGCCACCAACGAAGAGAGGAACTCTGGGGCCAACGTCCTGACTTTC
v_call: TRBV5-1; clone_size: -; d_call: TRBD1; j_call: TRBJ2-7; cdr3_aa: CASSGTGGKDYEQYF; cdr3_nt: TGCGCCAGCAGCGGCACAGGGGGCAAAGACTACGAGCAGTACTTC
v_call: TRBV30; clone_size: -; d_call: -; j_call: TRBJ2-5; cdr3_aa: CARGQGRAGETQYF; cdr3_nt: TGTGCCCGAGGTCAGGGGAGGGCCGGAGAGACCCAGTACTTC
v_call: TRBV5-1; clone_size: -; d_call: -; j_call: TRBJ1-2; cdr3_aa: CASSLTGNNYGYTF; cdr3_nt: TGCGCCAGCAGCTTGACAGGGAATAACTATGGCTACACCTTC
v_call: TRBV18; clone_size: few; d_call: -; j_call: TRBJ1-1; cdr3_aa: CASSPGTGRVVTEAFF; cdr3_nt: TGTGCCAGCTCACCAGGTACAGGGAGAGTAGTGACTGAAGCTTTCTTT
v_call: TRBV6-2/TRBV6-3; clone_size: -; d_call: -; j_call: TRBJ2-2; cdr3_aa: CASSYPRGGPNTGELFF; cdr3_nt: TGTGCCAGCAGTTACCCCCGTGGAGGACCGAACACCGGGGAGCTGTTTTTT
v_call: TRBV7-9; clone_size: -; d_call: -; j_call: TRBJ1-6; cdr3_aa: CASSFGGANNSPLHF; cdr3_nt: TGTGCCAGCAGCTTCGGGGGGGCTAATAATTCACCCCTCCACTTT
v_call: TRBV18; clone_size: -; d_call: -; j_call: TRBJ1-2; cdr3_aa: CASSPDRDAGYGYTF; cdr3_nt: TGTGCCAGCTCACCGGACAGAGATGCAGGCTATGGCTACACCTTC
v_call: TRBV3-1/TRBV3-2; clone_size: -; d_call: -; j_call: TRBJ2-7; cdr3_aa: CASSQVAASYEQYF; cdr3_nt: TGTGCCAGCAGCCAAGTAGCAGCGTCCTACGAGCAGTACTTC
v_call: TRBV19; clone_size: -; d_call: -; j_call: TRBJ1-6; cdr3_aa: CASSTEQGWNSPLHF; cdr3_nt: TGTGCCAGTAGTACAGAACAGGGTTGGAATTCACCCCTCCACTTT
v_call: TRBV30; clone_size: -; d_call: TRBD1; j_call: TRBJ1-5; cdr3_aa: CAWTTGTEDQPQHF; cdr3_nt: TGTGCCTGGACCACCGGGACAGAAGATCAGCCCCAGCATTTT
v_call: TRBV29-1; clone_size: once; d_call: TRBD1; j_call: TRBJ1-2; cdr3_aa: CSGSPGGNYGYTF; cdr3_nt: TGCAGCGGATCCCCAGGGGGAAACTATGGCTACACCTTC
v_call: TRBV5-4; clone_size: -; d_call: TRBD2; j_call: TRBJ2-5; cdr3_aa: CASSVRAGAETQYF; cdr3_nt: TGTGCCAGCAGCGTAAGAGCGGGAGCGGAGACCCAGTACTTC
v_call: TRBV28; clone_size: once; d_call: TRBD1; j_call: TRBJ1-1; cdr3_aa: CASRYDRGNTEAFF; cdr3_nt: TGTGCCAGCAGGTATGACAGGGGGAACACTGAAGCTTTCTTT
v_call: TRBV19; clone_size: -; d_call: -; j_call: TRBJ1-4; cdr3_aa: CASSIKGTQLVATNEKLFF; cdr3_nt: TGTGCCAGTAGTATAAAGGGGACTCAATTAGTTGCAACTAATGAAAAACTGTTTTTT
v_call: TRBV9; clone_size: -; d_call: TRBD2; j_call: TRBJ2-1; cdr3_aa: CASSASLAGDNEQFF; cdr3_nt: TGTGCCAGCAGCGCTAGCCTAGCGGGAGATAATGAGCAGTTCTTC
v_call: TRBV5-5; clone_size: few; d_call: -; j_call: TRBJ1-1; cdr3_aa: CASVRDLNTEAFF; cdr3_nt: TGTGCCAGCGTCAGGGATCTGAACACTGAAGCTTTCTTT
v_call: TRBV28; clone_size: -; d_call: TRBD1; j_call: TRBJ1-4; cdr3_aa: CASRGQTLEKLFF; cdr3_nt: TGTGCCAGCAGGGGACAGACACTTGAAAAACTGTTTTTT
v_call: TRBV7-9; clone_size: -; d_call: -; j_call: TRBJ1-1; cdr3_aa: CASRRGGTEAFF; cdr3_nt: TGTGCCAGCAGACGAGGCGGTACAGAAGCTTTCTTT
v_call: TRBV2; clone_size: -; d_call: -; j_call: TRBJ1-1; cdr3_aa: CASRGQNTEAFF; cdr3_nt: TGTGCCAGCAGGGGACAGAACACTGAAGCTTTCTTT
v_call: TRBV28; clone_size: -; d_call: TRBD1; j_call: TRBJ1-1; cdr3_aa: CASILGGWNTEAFF; cdr3_nt: TGTGCCAGCATCTTAGGGGGCTGGAACACTGAAGCTTTCTTT
v_call: TRBV7-2; clone_size: -; d_call: TRBD1; j_call: TRBJ2-1; cdr3_aa: CASSSRQGAYNEQFF; cdr3_nt: TGTGCCAGCAGCTCCCGACAGGGGGCCTACAATGAGCAGTTCTTC
v_call: TRBV7-9; clone_size: -; d_call: -; j_call: TRBJ2-7; cdr3_aa: CASSPASRTDLYEQYF; cdr3_nt: TGTGCCAGCAGCCCCGCTTCCAGGACAGACCTCTACGAGCAGTACTTC
v_call: TRBV11-2; clone_size: -; d_call: -; j_call: TRBJ1-6; cdr3_aa: CASSRRWEGGLTLHF; cdr3_nt: TGTGCCAGCAGCCGGAGGTGGGAGGGGGGGCTCACCCTCCACTTT
v_call: TRBV18; clone_size: once; d_call: -; j_call: TRBJ2-3; cdr3_aa: CASSYRTSTDTQYF; cdr3_nt: TGTGCCAGCTCATACAGAACTAGCACAGATACGCAGTATTTT
v_call: TRBV6-5; clone_size: -; d_call: -; j_call: TRBJ2-1; cdr3_aa: CATRTHGRDEQFF; cdr3_nt: TGTGCCACACGGACTCACGGACGCGATGAGCAGTTCTTC
v_call: TRBV19; clone_size: -; d_call: TRBD1; j_call: TRBJ1-2; cdr3_aa: CAIRDRGYGYTF; cdr3_nt: TGTGCCATCAGGGACAGGGGATATGGCTACACCTTC
v_call: TRBV6-6; clone_size: -; d_call: -; j_call: TRBJ2-5; cdr3_aa: CASSSQGRETQYF; cdr3_nt: TGTGCCAGCAGCAGCCAGGGTAGGGAGACCCAGTACTTC
v_call: TRBV21-1; clone_size: -; d_call: -; j_call: TRBJ1-3; cdr3_aa: CASSKGQLGNTIYF; cdr3_nt: TGTGCCAGCAGCAAAGGTCAACTTGGAAACACCATATATTTT
v_call: TRBV2; clone_size: -; d_call: -; j_call: TRBJ2-7; cdr3_aa: CASRRESYEQYF; cdr3_nt: TGTGCCAGCAGACGGGAGAGTTACGAGCAGTACTTC
v_call: TRBV5-3; clone_size: -; d_call: TRBD1; j_call: TRBJ2-2; cdr3_aa: CARSTGDRGPTGELFF; cdr3_nt: TGTGCCAGAAGCACCGGGGACAGGGGGCCTACCGGGGAGCTGTTTTTT
v_call: TRBV18; clone_size: once; d_call: -; j_call: TRBJ2-1; cdr3_aa: CASSPPSYNEQFF; cdr3_nt: TGTGCCAGCTCACCACCGTCGTACAATGAGCAGTTCTTC
v_call: TRBV6-6; clone_size: -; d_call: -; j_call: TRBJ1-6; cdr3_aa: CASRKTALNASPLHF; cdr3_nt: TGTGCCAGCAGAAAGACAGCTTTGAACGCGTCACCCCTCCACTTT